The 18 T cell receptor beta chains listed next were all sequenced from one sample in a study of T cell changes during pregnancy in multiple sclerosis. This table comes from immunoSEQ multiplex PCR, and its TCRdb copy is limited to in-frame clones, with some not included. The data show fewer than 85,000 clones, with around 93% seen just once and more than 2.5% held by the top ten. Sequences were derived from peripheral blood, sampled in the second trimester of pregnancy. The source of these receptors is a female donor with multiple sclerosis, enrolled in a pregnancy study.

This chain connects TRBV27 to TRBJ1-2; 7 bases align to TRBD1. Losses at the gene ends were 2 bases for V and 7 bases for J; bases not matched to a gene: 10. The CDR3 covers 15 residues. The germline V gene has CDR1 MNHEY and CDR2 SMNVEV (reference sequence). Written as DNA, the CDR3 is TGTGCCAGCAGTTTAATAGGGGGCGGATCTATTGGCTACACCTTC. Its protein product is CASSLIGGGSIGYTF.

This sequence joins TRBV19 and TRBJ2-7, with TRBD1 matching 7 bases. Germline V gives CDR1 LNHDA, CDR2 SQIVND (reference sequence). CDR3 length equals 14 residues. V shed 3 bases, J shed 4 bases, and the junction held 6 bases outside the gene matches. CDR3 nucleotide sequence: TGTGCCAGTAGTATCGCCCAGGGGGAGTACGAGCAGTACTTC. Translating gives CASSIAQGEYEQYF.

The chain couples TRBV7-2 to TRBJ2-3, with D possibly matching TRBD1 (5 bases). The V gene's germline CDR1 is SGHTA and CDR2 FQGNSA. The CDR3 runs to 14 residues. The V end lost 5 bases, the J end lost 2 bases, and 11 bases lay between the germline ends. The DNA for the CDR3 is TGTGCCAGCAGCCCAAGACAGTTCACAGATACGCAGTATTTT. Protein sequence: CASSPRQFTDTQYF.

The chain couples TRBV11-3 to TRBJ1-1, with D unresolved. The germline V gene has CDR1 SGHNT and CDR2 YENEEA. Trimming took off 2 bases at V and 4 bases at J, with 8 bases between the two ends. The length of the CDR3 is 13 residues. CDR3 region: CASSLRGVTEAFF. CDR3 nucleotide sequence: TGTGCCAGCAGCTTACGGGGTGTCACTGAAGCTTTCTTT.

The chain carries TRBV21-1 and TRBJ2-3; the table's TRBD2 call for D was not verified on the DNA. TRBV21-1 is termed a pseudogene. The CDR3 sequence is 17 residues long. CDR3 in amino acids: CASSLGGTPDTTDTQYF. CDR3 in DNA: TGTGCCAGCTCCCTGGGGGGGACTCCTGACACGACAGATACGCAGTATTTT.

The genes are TRBV6-1 and TRBJ2-3; D is undetermined. CDR3 length: 15 amino acids. CDR1 and CDR2 (germline): MNHNS, SASEGT. The germline V and J ends were trimmed by 6 bases and 3 bases, with 16 bases remaining between them. CDR3 nucleotides: TGTGCCAGCAGCCTCCAAAACGGTCTGACAGATACGCAGTATTTT. Translated: CASSLQNGLTDTQYF.

The chain recombines TRBV5-5 with TRBJ1-2; 7 bases line up with TRBD1. Trimming cost V 3 bases and J 4 bases; bases outside gene matches: 9. CDR1 and CDR2 (germline): SGHKS, YYEKEE (reference sequence). CDR3 length equals 15 residues. The CDR3 nucleotides read TGTGCCAGCAGCTCAACAGGGGAAATTTCCTATGGCTACACCTTC. As protein: CASSSTGEISYGYTF. Looking up the rest from reference TRBV5-5 and TRBJ1-2 gives the full variable domain: DAGVTQSPTHLIKTRGQQVTLRCSPISGHKSVSWYQQVLGQGPQFIFQYYEKEERGRGNFPDRFSARQFPNYSSELNVNALLLGDSALYLCASSSTGEISYGYTFGSGTRLTVV.

The rearrangement links TRBV5-4 to TRBJ1-3; D gene ambiguous. Per germline, CDR1 SGHNT and CDR2 YYREEE (reference sequence). Trimming removed 4 bases from V and 0 bases from J, with 14 bases in between. CDR3 size: 16 residues. The CDR3 protein is CASSLRLEGSGNTIYF. The CDR3 DNA follows: TGTGCCAGCAGCCTTCGACTGGAGGGCTCTGGAAACACCATATATTTT.

The V call is TRBV6-5, the J call TRBJ2-3, with D perhaps TRBD1 (6 bases). V dropped 4 bases and J dropped 0 bases, with 14 bases sitting between them. CDR3 length: 16 residues. Germline CDR1 MNHEY, CDR2 SVGAGI. Written as DNA, the CDR3 is TGTGCCAGCAGTTCAGGACAGTTAACTAGCACAGATACGCAGTATTTT. Its protein is CASSSGQLTSTDTQYF.

CDR3 amino acids: CASKEGTGGNYGYTF. The DNA for the CDR3 is TGTGCCAGTAAGGAGGGGACAGGGGGCAACTATGGCTACACCTTC. V and J are TRBV19 and TRBJ1-2; TRBD1 matches 12 bases. Trimming removed 7 bases from V and 2 bases from J; junction bases left unmatched: 5. The CDR3 length is 15 residues. Germline CDR1 reads LNHDA; CDR2 reads SQIVND (reference sequence).

The chain uses TRBV11-2 and TRBJ2-7, with D unresolved. Trimming shortened V by 4 bases and J by 3 bases, and 13 bases separated the two germline ends. This CDR3 has 14 amino acids. Germline CDR1 and CDR2: SGHAT and FQNNGV. CDR3 DNA: TGTGCCAGCAGCTCTACAGTGGCCATCTACGAGCAGTACTTC. Protein product: CASSSTVAIYEQYF.

This sequence joins TRBV5-4 and TRBJ1-1, with 9 nucleotides matching TRBD1. Unmatched junction bases numbered 12, after V lost 6 bases and J lost 0 bases. Germline CDR1 SGHNT, CDR2 YYREEE (reference sequence). The CDR3 is 17 amino acids. For the CDR3, the DNA is TGTGCCAGCACACGAGGGGGGACAGGGCGAATGAACACTGAAGCTTTCTTT. This translates into CASTRGGTGRMNTEAFF.

This chain connects TRBV29-1 to TRBJ2-3; tentatively, D is TRBD2 (6 bases). With 7 bases removed from V and 2 bases from J, the gap between germline ends came to 13 bases. Germline CDR1 SQVTM, CDR2 ANQGSEA. CDR3 length equals 13 residues. CDR3 coding DNA: TGCAGCGCTCAGGACTATTCCACAGATACGCAGTATTTT. Encoded protein: CSAQDYSTDTQYF.

The V and J genes are TRBV7-3 and TRBJ1-2; no reliable D call. Germline loops: CDR1 SGHTA, CDR2 FQGTGA. The ends were cut back, 0 bases at V and 4 bases at J, with 18 bases in the middle. The CDR3 runs to 17 residues. CDR3 bases: TGTGCCAGCAGCTTAACGAGGTTCACTGGAGCCATCTATGGCTACACCTTC. This gives the protein CASSLTRFTGAIYGYTF.

This chain joins TRBV6-1 and TRBJ1-2, with no clear D. The germline V gene has CDR1 MNHNS and CDR2 SASEGT. Trimming took off 1 base at V and 5 bases at J, with 11 bases between the two ends. The CDR3 consists of 14 residues. The CDR3 loop reads CASSEGGSTYGYTF. The CDR3 DNA reads TGTGCCAGCAGTGAAGGCGGTTCCACATATGGCTACACCTTC.

The chain links TRBV7-6 to TRBJ2-1; D may be TRBD1 (6 bases). From germline, CDR1 is SGHVS and CDR2 FNYEAQ. The CDR3 length is 16 residues. V lost 2 bases and J 5 bases, leaving 16 bases between the germline ends. The CDR3 nucleotides are TGTGCCAGCAGCTTAACTTCCGAGGCAGGGGACAATGAGCAGTTCTTC. Its translation: CASSLTSEAGDNEQFF.

The chain combines TRBV14 with TRBJ1-1, with D hard to call. The CDR3 extends over 13 amino acids. Trimming left V 4 bases short and J 8 bases short, with 14 bases between. CDR1 SGHDN and CDR2 FVKESK come from the germline V gene. For the CDR3, the DNA is TGTGCCAGCAGCCCGCATGCGGTCAGAGAAGCTTTCTTT. Protein product: CASSPHAVREAFF.

The rearrangement uses TRBV19 and TRBJ1-5; D call uncertain. V lost 3 bases and J 6 bases, leaving 6 bases between the germline ends. The CDR3 spans 12 residues. The V gene's germline CDR1 is LNHDA and CDR2 SQIVND (reference sequence). CDR3: CASSILRQPQHF. The CDR3 DNA reads TGTGCCAGTAGTATCCTTCGTCAGCCCCAGCATTTT. The full variable domain, completed using reference TRBV19 and TRBJ1-5, is DGGITQSPKYLFRKEGQNVTLSCEQNLNHDAMYWYRQDPGQGLRLIYYSQIVNDFQKGDIAEGYSVSREKKESFPLTVTSAQKNPTAFYLCASSILRQPQHFGDGTRLSIL.